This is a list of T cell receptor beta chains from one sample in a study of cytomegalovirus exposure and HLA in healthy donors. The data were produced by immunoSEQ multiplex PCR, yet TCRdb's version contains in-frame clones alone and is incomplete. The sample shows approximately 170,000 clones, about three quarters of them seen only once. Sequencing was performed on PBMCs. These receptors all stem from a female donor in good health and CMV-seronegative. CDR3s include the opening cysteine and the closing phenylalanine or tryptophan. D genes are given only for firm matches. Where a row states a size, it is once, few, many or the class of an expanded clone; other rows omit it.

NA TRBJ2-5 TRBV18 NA TGTGCCAGCTCACCACCGAACTTCCAAGAGACCCAGTACTTC CASSPPNFQETQYF
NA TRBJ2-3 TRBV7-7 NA TGTGCCAGCAGCCCAGAGGTGGCGGTCACTAGCACAGATACGCAGTATTTT CASSPEVAVTSTDTQYF
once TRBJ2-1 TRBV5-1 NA TGCGCCAGCAGTCCCTTAGGAGGGAGTGGAAATGAGCAGTTCTTC CASSPLGGSGNEQFF
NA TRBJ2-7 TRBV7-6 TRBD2 TGTGCCAGCAGCTTAGAACTAGCGGGGAGCTCCTACGAGCAGTACTTC CASSLELAGSSYEQYF
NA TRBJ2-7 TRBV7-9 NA TGTGCCAGCAGCCCAGTCTACGAGCAGTACTTC CASSPVYEQYF
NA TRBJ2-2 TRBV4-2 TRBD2 TGTGCCAGCAGCTCCCAACATAGCGGGACTCACACCGGGGAGCTGTTTTTT CASSSQHSGTHTGELFF
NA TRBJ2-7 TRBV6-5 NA TGTGCCAGCAGTTACTCCGGGATTATACCCTACGAGCAGTACTTC CASSYSGIIPYEQYF
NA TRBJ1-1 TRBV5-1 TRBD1 TGCGCCAGCAGCTCAGGGACAGCGAACACTGAAGCTTTCTTT CASSSGTANTEAFF
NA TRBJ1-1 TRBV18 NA TGTGCCAGCTCACCCGGACAGCAGCACACTGAAGCTTTCTTT CASSPGQQHTEAFF
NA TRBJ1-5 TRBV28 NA TGTGCCAGCGGCCGCCCGGGAGGGGGTCAGCCCCAGCATTTT CASGRPGGGQPQHF
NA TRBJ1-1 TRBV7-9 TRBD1 TGTGCTTCGGGACAGCTGAACACTGAAGCTTTCTTT CASGQLNTEAFF
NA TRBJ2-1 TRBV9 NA TGTGCCAGCAGCGTAGAAGGCGGATCCTACAATGAGCAGTTCTTC CASSVEGGSYNEQFF
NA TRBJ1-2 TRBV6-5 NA TGTGCCAGCAGTTACTCGACAAAATACTATGGCTACACCTTC CASSYSTKYYGYTF
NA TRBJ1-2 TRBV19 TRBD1 TGTGCCAGTAGCGACCGACAGGGGGCGAGCTATGGCTACACCTTC CASSDRQGASYGYTF
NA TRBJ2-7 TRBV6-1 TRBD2 TGTGCCAGCAGCCCTAGCGGGAGGGACGAGGGGTACTTC CASSPSGRDEGYF
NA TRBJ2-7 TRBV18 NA TGTGCCAGCTCACCGAGTTCCTACGAGCAGTACTTC CASSPSSYEQYF
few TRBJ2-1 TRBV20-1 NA TGCAGTGCTCCTACTAGGAATGAGCAGTTCTTC CSAPTRNEQFF
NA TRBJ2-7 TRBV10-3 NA TGTGCCATCAGGGCCAACAGGGATGACGAGCAGTACTTC CAIRANRDDEQYF
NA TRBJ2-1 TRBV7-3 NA TGTGCCAGCACCCATTCTAGGGGAAATGAGCAGTTCTTC CASTHSRGNEQFF
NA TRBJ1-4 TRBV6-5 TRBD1 TGTGCCAGCAGAAGCTGGACAGGCCTAAATGAAAAACTGTTTTTT CASRSWTGLNEKLFF
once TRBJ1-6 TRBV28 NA TGTGCCAGCAGTTTGGGGGGTCTCTATAATTCACCCCTCCACTTT CASSLGGLYNSPLHF
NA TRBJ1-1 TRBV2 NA TGTGCCAGCAGTGATCCTAATGCCCAGGGACTTACGGGGAGTTTGGCGGCTTTCTTT CASSDPNAQGLTGSLAAFF